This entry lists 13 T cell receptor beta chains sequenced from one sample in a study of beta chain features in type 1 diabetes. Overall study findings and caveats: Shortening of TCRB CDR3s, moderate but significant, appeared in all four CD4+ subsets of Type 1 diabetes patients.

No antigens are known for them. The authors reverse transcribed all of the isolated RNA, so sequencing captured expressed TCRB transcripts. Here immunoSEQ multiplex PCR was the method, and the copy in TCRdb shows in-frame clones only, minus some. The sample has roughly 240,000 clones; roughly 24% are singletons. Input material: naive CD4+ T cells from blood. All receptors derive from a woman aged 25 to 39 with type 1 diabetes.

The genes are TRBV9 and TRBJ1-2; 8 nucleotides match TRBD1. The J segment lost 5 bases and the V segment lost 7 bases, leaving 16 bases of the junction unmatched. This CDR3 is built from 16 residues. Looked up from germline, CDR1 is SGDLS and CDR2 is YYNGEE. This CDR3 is CASSKGGGQAYYGYTF. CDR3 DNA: TGTGCCAGCTCTAAAGGGGGGGGACAGGCCTATTATGGCTACACCTTC.

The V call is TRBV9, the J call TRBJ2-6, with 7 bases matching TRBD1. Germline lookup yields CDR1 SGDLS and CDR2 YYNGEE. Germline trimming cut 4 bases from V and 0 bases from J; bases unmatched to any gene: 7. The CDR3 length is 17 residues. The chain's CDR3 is CASSTGQISSGANVLTF. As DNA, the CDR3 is TGTGCCAGCAGCACGGGACAGATTTCCTCTGGGGCCAACGTCCTGACTTTC.

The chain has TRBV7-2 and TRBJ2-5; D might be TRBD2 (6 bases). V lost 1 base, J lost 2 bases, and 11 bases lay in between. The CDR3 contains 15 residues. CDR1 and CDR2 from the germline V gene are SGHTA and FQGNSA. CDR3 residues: CASSLGGLAQETQYF. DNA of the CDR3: TGTGCCAGCAGCTTAGGGGGACTGGCGCAAGAGACCCAGTACTTC.

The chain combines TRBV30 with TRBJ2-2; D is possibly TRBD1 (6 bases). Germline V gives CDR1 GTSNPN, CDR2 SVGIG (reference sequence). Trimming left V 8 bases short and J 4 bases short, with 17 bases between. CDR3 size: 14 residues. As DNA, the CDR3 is TGTGCCCTCATACCCCACAGGGCCACCGGGGAGCTGTTTTTT. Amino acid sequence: CALIPHRATGELFF.

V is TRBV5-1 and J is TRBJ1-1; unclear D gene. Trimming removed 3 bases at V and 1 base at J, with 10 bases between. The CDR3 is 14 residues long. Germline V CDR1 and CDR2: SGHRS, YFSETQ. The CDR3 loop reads CASSSLATNTEAFF. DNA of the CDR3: TGCGCCAGCAGCTCTCTGGCCACGAACACTGAAGCTTTCTTT.

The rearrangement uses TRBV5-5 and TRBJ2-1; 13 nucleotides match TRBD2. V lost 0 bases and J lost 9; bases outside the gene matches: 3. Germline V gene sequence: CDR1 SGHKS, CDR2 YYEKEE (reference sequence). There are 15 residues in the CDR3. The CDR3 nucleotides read TGTGCCAGCAGCTTGGGACTAGCGGGAGGTGGTGAGCAGTTCTTC. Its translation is CASSLGLAGGGEQFF.

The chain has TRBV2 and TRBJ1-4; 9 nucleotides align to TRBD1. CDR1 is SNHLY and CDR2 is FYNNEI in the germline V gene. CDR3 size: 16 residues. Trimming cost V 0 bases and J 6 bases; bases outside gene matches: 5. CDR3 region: CASSEATGTGYEKLFF. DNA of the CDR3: TGTGCCAGCAGTGAAGCGACCGGGACAGGGTATGAAAAACTGTTTTTT.

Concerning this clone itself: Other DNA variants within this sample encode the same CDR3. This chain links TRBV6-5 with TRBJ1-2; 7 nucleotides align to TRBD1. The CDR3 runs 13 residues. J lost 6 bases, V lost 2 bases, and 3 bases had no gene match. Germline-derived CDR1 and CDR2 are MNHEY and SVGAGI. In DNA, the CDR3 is TGTGCCAGCAGTTACGGGGGACAGAATGGCTACACCTTC. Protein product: CASSYGGQNGYTF.

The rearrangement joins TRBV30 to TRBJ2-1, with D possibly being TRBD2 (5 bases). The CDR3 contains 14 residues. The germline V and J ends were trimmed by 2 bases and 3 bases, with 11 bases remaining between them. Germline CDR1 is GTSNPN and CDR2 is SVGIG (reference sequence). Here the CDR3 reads CAWSRSSSYNEQFF. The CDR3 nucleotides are TGTGCCTGGAGTCGGTCTAGCAGCTACAATGAGCAGTTCTTC. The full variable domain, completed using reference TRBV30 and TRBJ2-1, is SQTIHQWPATLVQPVGSPLSLECTVEGTSNPNLYWYRQAAGRGLQLLFYSVGIGQISSEVPQNLSASRPQDRQFILSSKKLLLSDSGFYLCAWSRSSSYNEQFFGPGTRLTVL.

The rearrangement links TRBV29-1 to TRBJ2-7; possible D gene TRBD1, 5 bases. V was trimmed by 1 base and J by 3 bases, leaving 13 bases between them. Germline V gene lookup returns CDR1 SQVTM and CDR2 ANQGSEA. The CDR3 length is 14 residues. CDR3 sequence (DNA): TGCAGCGTTGAAGTCCAGGGTAAAAGCTACGAGCAGTACTTC. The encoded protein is CSVEVQGKSYEQYF.

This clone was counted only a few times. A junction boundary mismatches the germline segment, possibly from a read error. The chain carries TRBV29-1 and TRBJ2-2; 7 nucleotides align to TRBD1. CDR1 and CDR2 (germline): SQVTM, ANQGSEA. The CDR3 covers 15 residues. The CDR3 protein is CSVKEGAYDTGELFF. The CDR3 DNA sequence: TGCAGCGTTAAAGAGGGGGCGTACGACACCGGGGAGCTGTTTTTT.

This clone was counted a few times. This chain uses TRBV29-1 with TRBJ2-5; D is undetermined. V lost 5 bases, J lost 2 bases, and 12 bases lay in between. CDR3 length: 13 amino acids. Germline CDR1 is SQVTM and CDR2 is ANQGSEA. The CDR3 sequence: CSVSPRFQETQYF. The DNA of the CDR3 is TGCAGCGTTAGCCCCCGGTTTCAAGAGACCCAGTACTTC.

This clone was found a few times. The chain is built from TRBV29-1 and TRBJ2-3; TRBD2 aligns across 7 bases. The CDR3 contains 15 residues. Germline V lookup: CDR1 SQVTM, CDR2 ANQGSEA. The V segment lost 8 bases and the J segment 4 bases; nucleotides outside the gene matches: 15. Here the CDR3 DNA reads TGCAGCTTCCTAGGGAGGGCCGAGGCAGCAGATACGCAGTATTTT. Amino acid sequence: CSFLGRAEAADTQYF.